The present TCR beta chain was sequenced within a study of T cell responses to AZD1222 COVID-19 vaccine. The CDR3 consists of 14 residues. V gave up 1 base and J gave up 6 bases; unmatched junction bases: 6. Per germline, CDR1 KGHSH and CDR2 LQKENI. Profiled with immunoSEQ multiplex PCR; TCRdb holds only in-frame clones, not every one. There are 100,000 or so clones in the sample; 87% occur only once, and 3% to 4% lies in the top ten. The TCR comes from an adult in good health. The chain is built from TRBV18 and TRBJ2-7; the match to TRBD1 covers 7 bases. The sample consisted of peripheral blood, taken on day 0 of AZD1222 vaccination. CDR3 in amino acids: CASSPLTGQGEQYF. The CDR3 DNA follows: TGTGCCAGCTCACCACTGACAGGGCAAGGCGAGCAGTACTTC.